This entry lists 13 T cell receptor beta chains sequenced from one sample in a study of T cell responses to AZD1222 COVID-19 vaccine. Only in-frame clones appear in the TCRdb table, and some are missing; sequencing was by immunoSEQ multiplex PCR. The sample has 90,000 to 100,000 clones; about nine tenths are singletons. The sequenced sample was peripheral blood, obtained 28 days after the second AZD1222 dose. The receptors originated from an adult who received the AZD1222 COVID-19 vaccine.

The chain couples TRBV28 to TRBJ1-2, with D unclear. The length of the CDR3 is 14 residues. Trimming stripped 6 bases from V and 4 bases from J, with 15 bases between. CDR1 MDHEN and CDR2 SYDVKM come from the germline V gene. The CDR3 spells CASRPRAVTYGYTF. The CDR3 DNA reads TGTGCCAGCAGACCCCGAGCAGTGACCTATGGCTACACCTTC.

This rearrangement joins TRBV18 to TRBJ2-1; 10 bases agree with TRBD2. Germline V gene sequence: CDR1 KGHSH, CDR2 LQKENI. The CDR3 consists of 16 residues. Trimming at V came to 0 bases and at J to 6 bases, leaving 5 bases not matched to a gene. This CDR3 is CASSPPASSGGNEQFF. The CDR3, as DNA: TGTGCCAGCTCACCACCGGCGTCTAGCGGGGGCAATGAGCAGTTCTTC.

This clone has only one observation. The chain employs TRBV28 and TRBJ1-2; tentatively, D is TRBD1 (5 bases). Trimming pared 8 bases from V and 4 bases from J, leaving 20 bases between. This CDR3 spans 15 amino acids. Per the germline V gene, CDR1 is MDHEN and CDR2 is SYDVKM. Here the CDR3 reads CASGAEGTWGYGYTF. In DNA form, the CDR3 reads TGTGCCAGCGGGGCAGAGGGCACCTGGGGCTATGGCTACACCTTC.

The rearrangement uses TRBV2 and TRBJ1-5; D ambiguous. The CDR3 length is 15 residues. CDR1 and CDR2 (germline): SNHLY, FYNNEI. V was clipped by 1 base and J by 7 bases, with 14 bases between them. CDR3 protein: CASSEDFTGNQPQHF. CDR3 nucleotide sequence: TGTGCCAGCAGTGAAGACTTTACGGGTAACCAGCCCCAGCATTTT.

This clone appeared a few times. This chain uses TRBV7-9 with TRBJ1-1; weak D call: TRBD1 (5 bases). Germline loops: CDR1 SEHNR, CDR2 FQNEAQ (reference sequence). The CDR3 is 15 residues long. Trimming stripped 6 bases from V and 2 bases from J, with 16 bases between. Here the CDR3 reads CASSPTGQLNTEAFF. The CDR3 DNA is TGTGCCAGCAGTCCAACGGGGCAGTTAAACACTGAAGCTTTCTTT.

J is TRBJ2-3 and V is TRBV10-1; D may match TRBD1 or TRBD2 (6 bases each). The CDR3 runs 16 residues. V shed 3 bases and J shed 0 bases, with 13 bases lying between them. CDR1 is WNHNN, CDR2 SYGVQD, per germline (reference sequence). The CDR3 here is CASSEPGGSSTDTQYF. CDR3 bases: TGCGCCAGCAGTGAACCCGGGGGCTCAAGCACAGATACGCAGTATTTT.

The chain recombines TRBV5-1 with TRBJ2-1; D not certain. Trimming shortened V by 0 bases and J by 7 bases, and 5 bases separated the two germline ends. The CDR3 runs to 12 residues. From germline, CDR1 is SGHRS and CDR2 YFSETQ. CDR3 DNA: TGCGCCAGCAGCTTGGCTGAAAATGAGCAGTTCTTC. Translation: CASSLAENEQFF. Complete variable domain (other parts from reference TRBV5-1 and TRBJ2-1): KAGVTQTPRYLIKTRGQQVTLSCSPISGHRSVSWYQQTPGQGLQFLFEYFSETQRNKGNFPGRFSGRQFSNSRSEMNVSTLELGDSALYLCASSLAENEQFFGPGTRLTVL.

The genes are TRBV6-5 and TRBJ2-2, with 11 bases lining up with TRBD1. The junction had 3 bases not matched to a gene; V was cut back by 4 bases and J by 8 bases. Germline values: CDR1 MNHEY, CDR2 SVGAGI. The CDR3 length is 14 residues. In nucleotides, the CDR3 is TGTGCCAGCAGTTGGACAGGGGGCTGGGGGGAGCTGTTTTTT. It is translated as CASSWTGGWGELFF.

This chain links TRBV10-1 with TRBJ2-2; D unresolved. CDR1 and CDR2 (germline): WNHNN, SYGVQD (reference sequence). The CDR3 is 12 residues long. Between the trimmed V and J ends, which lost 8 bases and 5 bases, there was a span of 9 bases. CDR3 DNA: TGCGCCAGCGGTATCCAAACCGGGGAGCTGTTTTTT. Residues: CASGIQTGELFF.

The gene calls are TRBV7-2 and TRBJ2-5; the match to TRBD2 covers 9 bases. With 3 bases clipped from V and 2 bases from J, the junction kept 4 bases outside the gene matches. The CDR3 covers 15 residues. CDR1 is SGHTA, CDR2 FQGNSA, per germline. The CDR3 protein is CASSFAGGGQETQYF. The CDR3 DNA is TGTGCCAGCAGCTTCGCGGGAGGGGGTCAAGAGACCCAGTACTTC.

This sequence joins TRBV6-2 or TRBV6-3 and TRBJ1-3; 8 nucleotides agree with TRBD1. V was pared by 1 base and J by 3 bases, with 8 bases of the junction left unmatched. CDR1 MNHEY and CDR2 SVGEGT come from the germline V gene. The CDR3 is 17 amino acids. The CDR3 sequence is CASSYFRRTGFGNTIYF. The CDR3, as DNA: TGTGCCAGCAGTTACTTCCGTCGGACAGGGTTTGGAAACACCATATATTTT.

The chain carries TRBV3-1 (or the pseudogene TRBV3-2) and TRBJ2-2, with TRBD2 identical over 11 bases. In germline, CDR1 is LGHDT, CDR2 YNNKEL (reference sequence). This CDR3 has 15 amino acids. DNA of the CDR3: TGTGCGACCTCCTCACTAGCGGGAGTCCCCGGGGAGCTGTTTTTT. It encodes CATSSLAGVPGELFF.

The DNA of the CDR3 is TGTGCCAGCAGTGAAGTGGCGGCAGGGCTTGGCTACACCTTC. Amino acid sequence: CASSEVAAGLGYTF. The rearrangement links TRBV2 to TRBJ1-2; weak D call: TRBD1 (5 bases). The CDR3 sequence is 14 residues long. CDR1 SNHLY and CDR2 FYNNEI come from the germline V gene. Trimming left V 1 base short and J 7 bases short, with 13 bases between.